This T cell receptor beta chain was identified during a study of blood T cell repertoires in COVID-19 (dated by TCRdb to 2020 to 2021). The study in broad terms: Collaborator samples came from the United States, Italy and Spain and covered acute and convalescent phases of COVID-19. Samples were obtained from the ongoing ImmuneRACE study (first 160 participants) and from about 1,300 subjects provided by 6 global collaborators. Where available, HLA class I and class II types were obtained from metadata supplied by the sample provider rather than from assay-based typing. The dataset comprised deeply sampled blood TCRbeta repertoires from subjects exposed to, actively infected with, or recovered from COVID-19. Sample metadata almost always included a de-identified subject ID, COVID-19 status, age in years and sex. The material from the prospective study consisted of cDNA or gDNA derived from T cells, B-cell-depleted T cells, or PBMCs. The repertoires were released in a freely available public database intended as a resource for research on the immune response to SARS-CoV-2.

Study-wide conclusions, independent of this receptor: How much clinical and demographic metadata was included differed by source and by participant, and the metadata was provided uncurated.

Whole blood was collected in K2EDTA tubes by collaborating institutions according to the institutions' own protocols. For TCRbeta analysis, collaborator samples were shipped as frozen whole blood, as isolated PBMCs, or as DNA extracted from either sample type. Turning to this clone: Its target antigen remains unknown. No base-level quality is on record; no much larger clone is a single base apart.

From cysteine to phenylalanine, the CDR3 is 16 amino acids long. The only DNA kept is the CDR3, 48 bases in frame from the first base. Cut back by 3 bases and 3 bases, the V and J ends lie 18 bases apart. CDR1 and CDR2, looked up from the germline V gene (reference sequence), are LNHDA and SQIVND. The immunoSEQ Assay, a bias-controlled multiplex PCR, was used to amplify TCRbeta CDR3 regions from genomic DNA. In the source study's methods: The number of nucleated cells in each sample was estimated from the amplification of reference gene primers within the assay. To quantify the absolute abundance of each unique TCRbeta CDR3 rearrangement, sequence reads were collapsed and filtered. For each sample, productive Simpson clonality was calculated as the square root of Simpson's diversity index across productive rearrangements. Not all clones reach the TCRdb copy of this immuneACCESS table, which keeps in-frame sequences only. Checked studies attribute under half of the gap to unresolved V genes and leave the rest unexplained. V, J and clone size reflect that table, while D and trimming were determined from the DNA. The sample table holds about 33,000 clones, of which 75% to 90% were seen once. The ten largest clones take up roughly 7% of the sample.

Sequencing was performed on peripheral blood. This chain joins TRBV19 to TRBJ2-7, and possibly TRBD1, on 5 matching bases. The clonotype was recovered from a human donor in a cohort sampled during active COVID-19. At the DNA level, the sequence is TGTGCCAGTAGTATTAATGGGCAGGGAAATCGCTACGAGCAGTACTTC. Its translation reads: CASSINGQGNRYEQYF.